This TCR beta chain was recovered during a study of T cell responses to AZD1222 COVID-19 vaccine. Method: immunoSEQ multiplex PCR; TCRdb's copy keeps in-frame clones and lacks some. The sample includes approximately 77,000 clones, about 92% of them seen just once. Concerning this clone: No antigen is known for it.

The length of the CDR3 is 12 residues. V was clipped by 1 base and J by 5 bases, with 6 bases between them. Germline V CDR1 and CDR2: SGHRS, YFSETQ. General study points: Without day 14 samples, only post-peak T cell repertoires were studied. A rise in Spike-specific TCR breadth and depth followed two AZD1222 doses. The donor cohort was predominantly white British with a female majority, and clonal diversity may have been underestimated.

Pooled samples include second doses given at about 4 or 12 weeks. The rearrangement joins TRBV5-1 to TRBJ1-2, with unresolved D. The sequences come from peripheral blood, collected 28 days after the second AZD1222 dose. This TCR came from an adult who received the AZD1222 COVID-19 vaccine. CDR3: CASSLSTYGYTF. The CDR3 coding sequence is TGCGCCAGCAGCTTGTCCACATATGGCTACACCTTC.